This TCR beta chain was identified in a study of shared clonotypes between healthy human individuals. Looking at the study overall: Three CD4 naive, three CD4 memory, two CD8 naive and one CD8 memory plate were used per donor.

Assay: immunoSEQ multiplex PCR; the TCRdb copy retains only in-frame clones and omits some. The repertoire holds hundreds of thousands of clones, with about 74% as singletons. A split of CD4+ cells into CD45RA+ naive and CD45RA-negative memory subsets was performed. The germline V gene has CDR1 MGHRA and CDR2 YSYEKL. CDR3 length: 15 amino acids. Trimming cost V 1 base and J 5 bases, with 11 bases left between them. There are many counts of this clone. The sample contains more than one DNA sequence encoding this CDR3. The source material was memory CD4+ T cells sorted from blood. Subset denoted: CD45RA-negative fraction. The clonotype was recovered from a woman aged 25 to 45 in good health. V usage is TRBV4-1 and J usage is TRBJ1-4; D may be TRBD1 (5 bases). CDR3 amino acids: CASSQGWQGNEKLFF. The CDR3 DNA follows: TGCGCCAGCAGCCAAGGGTGGCAGGGAAATGAAAAACTGTTTTTT.